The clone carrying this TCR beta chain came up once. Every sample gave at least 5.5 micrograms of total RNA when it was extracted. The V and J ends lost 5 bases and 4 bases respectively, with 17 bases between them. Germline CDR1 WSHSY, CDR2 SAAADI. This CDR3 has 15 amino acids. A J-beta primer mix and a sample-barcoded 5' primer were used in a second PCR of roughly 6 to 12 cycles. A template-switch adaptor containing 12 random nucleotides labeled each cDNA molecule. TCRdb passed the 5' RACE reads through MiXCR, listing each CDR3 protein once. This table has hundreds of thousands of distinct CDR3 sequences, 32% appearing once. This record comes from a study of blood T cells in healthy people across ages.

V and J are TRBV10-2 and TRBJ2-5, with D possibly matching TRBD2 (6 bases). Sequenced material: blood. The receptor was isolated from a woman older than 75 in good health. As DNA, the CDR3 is TGCGCCAGCAGTAGACTAGTCGGTATAGCAGAGACCCAGTACTTC. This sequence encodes CASSRLVGIAETQYF.